These 5 T cell receptor beta chains were sequenced from one sample in a study of metastatic and nonmetastatic thyroid tumors (dated by TCRdb to the early 2020s). Before undergoing thyroid surgery, none of the patients had been given any kind of treatment. The library was built by means of PCR. Sequencing was performed on an Illumina HiSeq 4000. TCRdb took the public reads, trimmed them with fastp at Q25, ran MiXCR for clone calling and kept in-frame beta chains. The sample records approximately 8,000 clones, 25% to 30% of which are singletons. The top ten constitute less than 45% of the sample. Specimen: tumor tissue. Receptors originate from a male donor with papillary thyroid cancer or a benign thyroid nodule (not recorded which). Some clones in this sample may be carry-over from other donors' samples.

This clone has a count of ten or more. CDR3 amino acids: CASRMGQGIQPQHF. In DNA, the CDR3 is TGTGCCAGCAGAATGGGACAGGGGATTCAGCCCCAGCATTTT. The chain links TRBV2 to TRBJ1-5; 10 bases are shared with TRBD1. V lost 6 bases and J lost 6; bases outside the gene matches: 5. The V gene's germline CDR1 is SNHLY and CDR2 FYNNEI. The CDR3 spans 14 residues.

The chain links TRBV6-1 to TRBJ2-1; perhaps TRBD1 as D (6 bases). V lost 3 bases and J 1 base, leaving 19 bases between the germline ends. CDR1 and CDR2 (germline): MNHNS, SASEGT. The CDR3 is 18 amino acids. The CDR3 sequence is CASSDPVGARGSYNEQFF. The DNA for the CDR3 is TGTGCCAGCAGTGACCCCGTGGGGGCTAGAGGGTCCTACAATGAGCAGTTCTTC.

In its sample, this clone ranks as medium-sized. The chain is built from TRBV12-3 or TRBV12-4 and TRBJ2-7; TRBD1 is a possible D gene (5 bases). The CDR3 spans 13 residues. Trimming left V 4 bases short and J 2 bases short, with 9 bases between. The CDR3 DNA is TGTGCCAGCAGTTCCGACAGCCCCTACGAGCAGTACTTC. Its translation: CASSSDSPYEQYF.

This clone was detected only a few times. J is TRBJ1-2 and V is TRBV28, with TRBD1 as a possible D gene (6 bases). The V end was cut by 5 bases, the J end by 7 bases, with 26 bases between. This CDR3 region has 17 residues. Germline assignment: CDR1 MDHEN and CDR2 SYDVKM. CDR3 coding DNA: TGTGCCAGCAGTCATCCCTGGTCGGGGGGCCCAAGTGGTGGCTACACCTTC. This encodes CASSHPWSGGPSGGYTF.

This clone is termed medium-sized. Here the CDR3 DNA reads TGTGCCAGCAGTCCTCCGGGACAGGGGGCATGGATGAACACTGAAGCTTTCTTT. As protein: CASSPPGQGAWMNTEAFF. The V call is TRBV28, the J call TRBJ1-1; 12 bases are a match to TRBD1. CDR1 MDHEN and CDR2 SYDVKM come from the germline V gene. Trimming removed 5 bases from V and 0 bases from J; junction bases left unmatched: 10. This CDR3 comprises 18 residues.